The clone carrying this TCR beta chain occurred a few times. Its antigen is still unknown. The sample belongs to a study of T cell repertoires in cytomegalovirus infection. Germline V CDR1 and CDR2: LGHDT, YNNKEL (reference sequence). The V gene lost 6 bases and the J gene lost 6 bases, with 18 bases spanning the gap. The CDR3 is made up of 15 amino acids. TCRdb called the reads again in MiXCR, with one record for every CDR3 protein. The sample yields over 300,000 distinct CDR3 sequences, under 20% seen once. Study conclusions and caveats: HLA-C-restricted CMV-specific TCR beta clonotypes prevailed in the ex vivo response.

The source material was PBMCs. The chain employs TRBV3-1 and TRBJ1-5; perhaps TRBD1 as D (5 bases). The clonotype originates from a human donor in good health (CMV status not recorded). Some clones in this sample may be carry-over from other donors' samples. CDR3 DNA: TGTGCCAGCAGTCAGTACGGGACCCCGGGTCAGCCCCAGCATTTT. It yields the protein CASSQYGTPGQPQHF.